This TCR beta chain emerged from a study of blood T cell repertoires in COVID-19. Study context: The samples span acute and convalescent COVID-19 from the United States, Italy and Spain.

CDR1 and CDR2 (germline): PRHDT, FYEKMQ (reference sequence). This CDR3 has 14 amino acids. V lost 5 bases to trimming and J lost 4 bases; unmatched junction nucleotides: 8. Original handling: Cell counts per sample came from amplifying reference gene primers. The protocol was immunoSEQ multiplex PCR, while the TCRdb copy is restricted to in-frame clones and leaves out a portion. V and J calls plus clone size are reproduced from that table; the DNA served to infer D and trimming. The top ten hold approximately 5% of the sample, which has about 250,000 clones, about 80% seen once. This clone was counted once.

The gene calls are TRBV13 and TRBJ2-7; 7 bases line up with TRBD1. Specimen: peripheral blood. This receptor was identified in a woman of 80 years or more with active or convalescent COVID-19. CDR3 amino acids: CASSTRQGGYEQYF. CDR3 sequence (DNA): TGTGCCAGCAGCACCAGACAGGGTGGTTACGAGCAGTACTTC. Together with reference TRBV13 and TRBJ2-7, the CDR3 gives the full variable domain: AAGVIQSPRHLIKEKRETATLKCYPIPRHDTVYWYQQGPGQDPQFLISFYEKMQSDKGSIPDRFSAQQFSDYHSELNMSSLELGDSALYFCASSTRQGGYEQYFGPGTRLTVT.